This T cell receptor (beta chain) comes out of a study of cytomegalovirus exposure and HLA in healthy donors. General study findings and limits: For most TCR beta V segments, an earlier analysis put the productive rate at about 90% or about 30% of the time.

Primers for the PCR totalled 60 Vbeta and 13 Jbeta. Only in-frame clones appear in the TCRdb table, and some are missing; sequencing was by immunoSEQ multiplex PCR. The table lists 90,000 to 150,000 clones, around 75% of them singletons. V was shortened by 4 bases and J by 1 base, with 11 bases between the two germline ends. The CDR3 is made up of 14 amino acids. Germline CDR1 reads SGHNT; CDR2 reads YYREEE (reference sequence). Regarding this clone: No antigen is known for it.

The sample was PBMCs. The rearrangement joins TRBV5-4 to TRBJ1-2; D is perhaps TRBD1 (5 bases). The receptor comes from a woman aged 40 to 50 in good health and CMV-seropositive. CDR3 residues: CASSGRGSNYGYTF. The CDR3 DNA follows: TGTGCCAGCAGCGGGCGGGGGAGTAACTATGGCTACACCTTC. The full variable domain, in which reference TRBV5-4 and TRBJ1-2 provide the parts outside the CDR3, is ETGVTQSPTHLIKTRGQQVTLRCSSQSGHNTVSWYQQALGQGPQFIFQYYREEENGRGNFPPRFSGLQFPNYSSELNVNALELDDSALYLCASSGRGSNYGYTFGSGTRLTVV.